This TCR beta chain was sequenced during a study of blood T cell repertoires in COVID-19. In the study overall: Sources were T cells, B-cell-depleted T cells, or PBMCs; the material itself was cDNA or gDNA.

The CDR3 loop spans 14 amino acids. Germline values: CDR1 MNHEY, CDR2 SVGAGI. V lost 6 bases, J lost 6 bases, and 7 bases stayed unmatched. Data came from immunoSEQ multiplex PCR; TCRdb stores just in-frame clones and leaves some out. The sample includes about 160,000 clones, roughly 84% of them seen just once. The gene calls are TRBV6-5 and TRBJ1-2; 10 bases line up with TRBD1. The source of this sequence is an older woman with acute or convalescent COVID-19. Sequenced: peripheral blood. CDR3 nucleotide sequence: TGTGCCAGCAGCCGGACAGGGGGAGAGAATGGCTACACCTTC. Translation gives CASSRTGGENGYTF.